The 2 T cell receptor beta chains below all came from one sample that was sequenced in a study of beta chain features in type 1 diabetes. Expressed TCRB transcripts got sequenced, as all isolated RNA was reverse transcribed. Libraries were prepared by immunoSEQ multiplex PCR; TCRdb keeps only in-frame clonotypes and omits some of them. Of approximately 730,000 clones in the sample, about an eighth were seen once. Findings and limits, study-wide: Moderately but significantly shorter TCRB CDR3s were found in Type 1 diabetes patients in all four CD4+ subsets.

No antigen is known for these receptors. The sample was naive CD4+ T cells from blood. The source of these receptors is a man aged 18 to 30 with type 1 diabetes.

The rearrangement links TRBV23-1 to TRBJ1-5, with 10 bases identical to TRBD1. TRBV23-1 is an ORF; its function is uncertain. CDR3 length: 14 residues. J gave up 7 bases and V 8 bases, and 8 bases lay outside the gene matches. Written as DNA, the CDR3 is TGCGCCAGCTGCCGGACAGGGGGGATGCAGCCCCAGCATTTT. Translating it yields CASCRTGGMQPQHF.

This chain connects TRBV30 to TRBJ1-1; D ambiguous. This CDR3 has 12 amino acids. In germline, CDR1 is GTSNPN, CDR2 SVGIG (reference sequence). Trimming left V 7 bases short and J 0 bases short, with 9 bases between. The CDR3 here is CASETVNTEAFF. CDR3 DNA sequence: TGTGCCTCGGAGACCGTGAACACTGAAGCTTTCTTT.